This TCR beta chain was sequenced in a study of T cell repertoires in cytomegalovirus infection. With regard to this clonotype: Its specificity is not known.

Per germline, CDR1 SGHTA and CDR2 FQGTGA. The CDR3 runs to 15 residues. V was pared by 4 bases and J by 6 bases, with 8 bases of the junction left unmatched. TCRdb re-called the reads through MiXCR, storing one row per CDR3 protein. This sample has about 310,000 distinct CDR3 sequences, with 20% to 25% found just once. This sample comprised cultured PBMCs, obtained from culture after CMV antigen stimulation. The V call is TRBV7-3, the J call TRBJ2-3, with 9 nucleotides matching TRBD1. This sequence was found in a human donor in good health (CMV status not recorded). Some clones in this sample may be carry-over from other donors' samples. The chain's CDR3 is CASSSTGTGFDTQYF. For the CDR3, the DNA is TGTGCCAGCAGCTCCACCGGGACAGGGTTCGATACGCAGTATTTT.